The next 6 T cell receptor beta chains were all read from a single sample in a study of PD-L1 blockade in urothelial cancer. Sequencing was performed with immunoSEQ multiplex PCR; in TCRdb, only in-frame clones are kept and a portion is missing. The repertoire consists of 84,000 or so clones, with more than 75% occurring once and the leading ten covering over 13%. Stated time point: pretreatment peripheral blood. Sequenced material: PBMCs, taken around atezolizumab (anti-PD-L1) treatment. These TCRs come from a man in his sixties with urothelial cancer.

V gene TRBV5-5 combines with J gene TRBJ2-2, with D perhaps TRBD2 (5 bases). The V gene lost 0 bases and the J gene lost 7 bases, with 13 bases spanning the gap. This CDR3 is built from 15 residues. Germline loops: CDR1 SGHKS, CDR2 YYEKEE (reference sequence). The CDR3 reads CASSLVRDWGGELFF. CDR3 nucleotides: TGTGCCAGCAGCTTGGTTCGGGATTGGGGCGGGGAGCTGTTTTTT.

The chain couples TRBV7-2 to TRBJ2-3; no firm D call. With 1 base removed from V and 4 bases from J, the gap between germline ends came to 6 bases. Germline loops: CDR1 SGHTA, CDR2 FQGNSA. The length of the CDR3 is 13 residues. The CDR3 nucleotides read TGTGCCAGCAGCTTAGAAAGAGCAGATACGCAGTATTTT. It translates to CASSLERADTQYF. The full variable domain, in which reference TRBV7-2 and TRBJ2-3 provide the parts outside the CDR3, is GAGVSQSPSNKVTEKGKDVELRCDPISGHTALYWYRQSLGQGLEFLIYFQGNSAPDKSGLPSDRFSAERTGGSVSTLTIQRTQQEDSAVYLCASSLERADTQYFGPGTRLTVL.

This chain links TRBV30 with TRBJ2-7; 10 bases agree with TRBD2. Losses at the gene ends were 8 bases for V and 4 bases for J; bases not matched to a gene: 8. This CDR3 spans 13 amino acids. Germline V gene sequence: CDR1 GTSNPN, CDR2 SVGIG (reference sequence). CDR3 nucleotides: TGTGCCCGGGCGTCTAGCGGGGGTTACGAGCAGTACTTC. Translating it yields CARASSGGYEQYF.

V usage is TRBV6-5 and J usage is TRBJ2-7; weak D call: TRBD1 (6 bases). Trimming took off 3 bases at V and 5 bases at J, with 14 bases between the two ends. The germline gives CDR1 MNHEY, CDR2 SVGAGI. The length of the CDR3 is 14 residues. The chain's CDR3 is CASSYMGTSNEQYF. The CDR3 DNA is TGTGCCAGCAGTTATATGGGGACAAGCAACGAGCAGTACTTC.

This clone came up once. The CDR3 sequence is CASSFGRDTNQPQHF. The CDR3 bases are TGTGCCAGCAGCTTTGGTAGGGACACGAATCAGCCCCAGCATTTT. The rearrangement links TRBV5-6 to TRBJ1-5; possible D gene TRBD1, 6 bases. The CDR3 loop spans 15 amino acids. Germline V lookup: CDR1 SGHDT, CDR2 YYEEEE. Trimming took 2 bases from V and 4 from J, leaving 13 bases between them. Drawing the rest from reference TRBV5-6 and TRBJ1-5, the complete variable domain is DAGVTQSPTHLIKTRGQQVTLRCSPKSGHDTVSWYQQALGQGPQFIFQYYEEEERQRGNFPDRFSGHQFPNYSSELNVNALLLGDSALYLCASSFGRDTNQPQHFGDGTRLSIL.

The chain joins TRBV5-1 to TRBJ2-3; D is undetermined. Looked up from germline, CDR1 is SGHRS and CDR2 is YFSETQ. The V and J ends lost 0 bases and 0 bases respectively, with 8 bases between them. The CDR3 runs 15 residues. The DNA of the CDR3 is TGCGCCAGCAGCTTGGTTTCCATTAGCACAGATACGCAGTATTTT. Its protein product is CASSLVSISTDTQYF.